This T cell receptor (beta chain) originates from a study of blood T cell repertoires in COVID-19. About the research overall: Sources were T cells, B-cell-depleted T cells, or PBMCs; the material itself was cDNA or gDNA.

The CDR3 runs to 17 residues. The J segment lost 4 bases and the V segment lost 0 bases, leaving 7 bases of the junction unmatched. Germline assignment: CDR1 MGHRA and CDR2 YSYEKL. In the original workflow: Scientists estimated how many nucleated cells there were by amplifying reference gene primers. Clones were read by immunoSEQ multiplex PCR, and TCRdb kept only the in-frame ones, dropping some. For V, J and clone size, that table is used; D and trimming come from the DNA. The profile covers about 47,000 clones, with over 75% appearing a single time and roughly 13% taken by the ten largest. This clonotype was obtained from a human donor with active COVID-19. The donor label of this sample is uncertain. The chain recombines TRBV4-1 with TRBJ2-1; TRBD2 aligns across 9 bases. What was sequenced was peripheral blood. The CDR3 loop reads CASSQDRLLAGYNEQFF. CDR3 DNA sequence: TGCGCCAGCAGCCAAGATAGGCTGCTAGCGGGGTACAATGAGCAGTTCTTC.